Each of the 13 T cell receptor beta chains below was sequenced from the same sample in a study of blood T cell repertoires in COVID-19. The method was immunoSEQ multiplex PCR; TCRdb's version includes in-frame clones alone and lacks a portion of them. Seen here are around 320,000 clones, roughly nine tenths observed once, and the top ten hold 2% to 3%. Sequences were obtained from peripheral blood. All receptors derive from a young man with active or convalescent COVID-19.

CDR3 region: CASSYQISNTEAFF. The CDR3 nucleotides read TGTGCCAGCAGTTACCAAATTTCGAACACTGAAGCTTTCTTT. The chain uses TRBV6-5 and TRBJ1-1; D is undetermined. Trimming cost V 2 bases and J 1 base, with 8 bases left between them. This CDR3 has 14 amino acids. Germline-derived CDR1 and CDR2 are MNHEY and SVGAGI.

V gene TRBV10-2 combines with J gene TRBJ2-3, with 12 bases matching TRBD2. This CDR3 is 19 amino acids long. Germline V gives CDR1 WSHSY, CDR2 SAAADI. J was trimmed by 0 bases and V by 5 bases; bases with no gene match: 12. This chain's CDR3 is CASSFITSGRSASTDTQYF. The CDR3 coding sequence is TGCGCCAGCAGTTTTATTACTAGCGGGAGGTCCGCTAGCACAGATACGCAGTATTTT.

In this sample, this clone turned up once. The V and J genes are TRBV5-1 and TRBJ2-7; 8 bases are shared with TRBD2. Germline CDR1 is SGHRS and CDR2 is YFSETQ. The length of the CDR3 is 15 residues. V was clipped by 4 bases and J by 2 bases; unmatched bases: 8. CDR3 loop: CASSALAGQTYEQYF. The CDR3 DNA follows: TGCGCCAGCAGCGCATTAGCGGGGCAAACCTACGAGCAGTACTTC.

The chain employs TRBV7-9 and TRBJ2-2, with 10 bases identical to TRBD2. CDR3 length equals 16 residues. The V gene's germline CDR1 is SEHNR and CDR2 FQNEAQ (reference sequence). The trim removed 5 bases at V and 6 bases at J, leaving 9 bases unmatched. The CDR3 nucleotides are TGTGCCAGCAGCCTGCGGACTAGCGGTCCCCCCGGGGAGCTGTTTTTT. Its protein product is CASSLRTSGPPGELFF.

This rearrangement joins TRBV28 to TRBJ2-7; 11 bases are shared with TRBD2. V was clipped by 10 bases and J by 4 bases; unmatched bases: 9. Per the germline V gene, CDR1 is MDHEN and CDR2 is SYDVKM. The CDR3 length is 14 residues. The CDR3 region is CATNRGTSGYEQYF. CDR3 DNA sequence: TGTGCCACCAATAGGGGGACTAGCGGATACGAGCAGTACTTC. The whole variable domain, filled in from reference TRBV28 and TRBJ2-7, reads DVKVTQSSRYLVKRTGEKVFLECVQDMDHENMFWYRQDPGLGLRLIYFSYDVKMKEKGDIPEGYSVSREKKERFSLILESASTNQTSMYLCATNRGTSGYEQYFGPGTRLTVT.

This rearrangement joins TRBV7-9 to TRBJ1-1, with D possibly being TRBD1 (5 bases). There are 14 residues in the CDR3. V lost 0 bases and J 4 bases, leaving 9 bases between the germline ends. Germline V gene data show CDR1 as SEHNR and CDR2 as FQNEAQ (reference sequence). The CDR3 sequence: CASSLAQGGTEAFF. The CDR3, as DNA: TGTGCCAGCAGCTTAGCGCAGGGAGGCACTGAAGCTTTCTTT. The entire variable domain, with the rest obtained from reference TRBV7-9 and TRBJ1-1, is as follows: DTGVSQNPRHKITKRGQNVTFRCDPISEHNRLYWYRQTLGQGPEFLTYFQNEAQLEKSRLLSDRFSAERPKGSFSTLEIQRTEQGDSAMYLCASSLAQGGTEAFFGQGTRLTVV.

The CDR3 loop is CASSFVGESDTQYF. The CDR3 region has the DNA TGTGCCAGCAGTTTTGTGGGAGAGTCAGATACGCAGTATTTT. The chain links TRBV27 to TRBJ2-3; a weak D match, TRBD2 (5 bases). Trimming stripped 3 bases from V and 4 bases from J, with 11 bases between. The CDR3 length is 14 residues. The germline CDR1 and CDR2 sequences are MNHEY and SMNVEV (reference sequence).

The chain is built from TRBV19 and TRBJ2-5; TRBD2 matches at 13 bases. Unmatched junction bases numbered 4, after V lost 5 bases and J lost 7 bases. The length of the CDR3 is 14 residues. Germline V gene lookup returns CDR1 LNHDA and CDR2 SQIVND (reference sequence). The CDR3 DNA reads TGTGCCAGTAGTGGACTAGCGGGAGTGGGGACCCAGTACTTC. This sequence encodes CASSGLAGVGTQYF.

The V call is TRBV2, the J call TRBJ2-7; D is perhaps TRBD2 (6 bases). Deletions cut 6 bases from V and 0 bases from J, with 15 bases between. CDR1 SNHLY and CDR2 FYNNEI come from the germline V gene. This CDR3 has 15 amino acids. CDR3 amino acids: CASRKLAGNSYEQYF. CDR3 coding DNA: TGTGCCAGCAGGAAACTGGCGGGGAACTCCTACGAGCAGTACTTC.

The V and J genes are TRBV3-1 (or the pseudogene TRBV3-2) and TRBJ2-2; TRBD2 matches at 11 bases. Trimming removed 1 base from V and 6 bases from J; junction bases left unmatched: 7. The CDR3 totals 17 residues. CDR1 and CDR2 (germline): LGHDT, YNNKEL (reference sequence). The CDR3 DNA is TGTGCCAGCAGCCAAGTTGATGGACTAGCGGGTGCCGGGGAGCTGTTTTTT. Translated, it gives CASSQVDGLAGAGELFF.

The rearrangement links TRBV18 to TRBJ1-1, with D perhaps TRBD1 (5 bases). The CDR3 runs 14 residues. The germline gives CDR1 KGHSH, CDR2 LQKENI. V lost 6 bases to trimming and J lost 8 bases, with 19 bases between them. CDR3 region: CASSLSFLQGEAFF. The CDR3 bases are TGTGCCAGCTCCCTAAGTTTTTTGCAGGGAGAAGCTTTCTTT.

This sequence joins TRBV5-8 and TRBJ2-1; 14 nucleotides line up with TRBD2. Germline lookup yields CDR1 SGHTS and CDR2 YDEGEE. This CDR3 contains 15 residues. V shed 3 bases, J shed 4 bases, and the junction held 0 bases outside the gene matches. The CDR3 loop is CASSWTSGRYNEQFF. DNA of the CDR3: TGTGCCAGCAGCTGGACTAGCGGGAGGTACAATGAGCAGTTCTTC. Looking up the rest from reference TRBV5-8 and TRBJ2-1 gives the full variable domain: EAGVTQSPTHLIKTRGQQATLRCSPISGHTSVYWYQQALGLGLQFLLWYDEGEERNRGNFPPRFSGRQFPNYSSELNVNALELEDSALYLCASSWTSGRYNEQFFGPGTRLTVL.

The rearrangement links TRBV29-1 to TRBJ2-7; 10 bases agree with TRBD1. J lost 2 bases, V lost 6 bases, and 4 bases had no gene match. The CDR3 sequence is 13 residues long. Germline CDR1 and CDR2: SQVTM and ANQGSEA. The CDR3 coding sequence is TGCAGCGTGCCCGGGACAGGGGCCTACGAGCAGTACTTC. Translating it yields CSVPGTGAYEQYF.